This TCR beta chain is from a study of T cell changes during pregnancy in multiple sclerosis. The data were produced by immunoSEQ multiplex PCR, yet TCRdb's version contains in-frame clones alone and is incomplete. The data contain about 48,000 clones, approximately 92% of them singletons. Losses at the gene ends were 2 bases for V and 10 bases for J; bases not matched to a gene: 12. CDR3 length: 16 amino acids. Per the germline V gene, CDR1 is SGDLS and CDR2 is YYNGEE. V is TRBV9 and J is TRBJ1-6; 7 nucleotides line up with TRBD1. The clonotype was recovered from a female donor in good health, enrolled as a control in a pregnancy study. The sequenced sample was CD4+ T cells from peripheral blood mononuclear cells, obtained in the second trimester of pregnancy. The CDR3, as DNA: TGTGCCAGCAGCGTGGACCGGGACAGAAAAGGGTCACCCCTCCACTTT. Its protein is CASSVDRDRKGSPLHF.